This passage covers 20 T cell receptor beta chains from one sample sequenced in a study of blood T cell repertoires in COVID-19. Assay used: immunoSEQ multiplex PCR; TCRdb lists only in-frame clones, some missing. The sample carries 65,000 to 90,000 clones, roughly 87% recorded once. Sequenced material: peripheral blood. The source is a middle-aged man with acute or convalescent COVID-19.

This chain joins TRBV27 and TRBJ2-2; tentative D call: TRBD2 (5 bases). Germline CDR1 is MNHEY and CDR2 is SMNVEV (reference sequence). The CDR3 consists of 13 residues. Trimming removed 6 bases at V and 4 bases at J, with 9 bases between. CDR3 coding DNA: TGTGCCAGCAGCATCACTAGCACCGGGGAGCTGTTTTTT. It yields the protein CASSITSTGELFF.

This clone was counted only a few times. This chain connects TRBV7-8 to TRBJ1-2; a weak D match, TRBD1 (6 bases). Between the trimmed V and J ends, which lost 1 base and 3 bases, there was a span of 9 bases. This CDR3 contains 14 residues. Germline CDR1 is SGHVS and CDR2 is FQNEAQ. CDR3 sequence: CASSLGQVHYGYTF. CDR3 nucleotide sequence: TGTGCCAGCAGCTTAGGACAGGTCCACTATGGCTACACCTTC.

The chain recombines TRBV25-1 with TRBJ1-4; 8 nucleotides agree with TRBD1. Germline loops: CDR1 MGHDK, CDR2 SYGVNS. With 2 bases clipped from V and 8 bases from J, the junction kept 7 bases outside the gene matches. The CDR3 extends over 15 amino acids. CDR3 bases: TGTGCCAGCAGTGAACAATACAGGGGGAGCGAAAAACTGTTTTTT. Translating it yields CASSEQYRGSEKLFF.

J is TRBJ1-1 and V is TRBV19; no firm D call. Germline V gene data show CDR1 as LNHDA and CDR2 as SQIVND (reference sequence). V was clipped by 1 base and J by 4 bases, with 10 bases between them. CDR3 length: 14 residues. In DNA, the CDR3 is TGTGCCAGTAGTATAGGGCCACAGAGCACTGAAGCTTTCTTT. It specifies CASSIGPQSTEAFF.

The chain joins TRBV27 to TRBJ2-3; D is uncertain. The CDR3 has 13 amino acids. V lost 8 bases, J lost 2 bases, and 11 bases lay in between. Germline CDR1 reads MNHEY; CDR2 reads SMNVEV (reference sequence). CDR3 nucleotides: TGTGCCAGCCTCAATCGGTACACAGATACGCAGTATTTT. Translating gives CASLNRYTDTQYF.

The V call is TRBV19, the J call TRBJ2-7, with 10 positions matching TRBD2. Germline-derived CDR1 and CDR2 are LNHDA and SQIVND (reference sequence). The CDR3 has 13 amino acids. The ends lost 9 bases at V and 3 bases at J; junction bases unmatched: 5. CDR3 sequence (DNA): TGTGCCAGGTATCTAGCGGGGGACTACGAGCAGTACGTC. This translates into CARYLAGDYEQYV.

J is TRBJ1-3 and V is TRBV25-1, with TRBD1 as a possible D gene (6 bases). The CDR3 loop spans 15 amino acids. Germline loops: CDR1 MGHDK, CDR2 SYGVNS. V lost 1 base and J lost 1, with 8 bases in between. As DNA, the CDR3 is TGTGCCAGCAGTGAATCTACAGGGTCTGGAAACACCATATATTTT. Amino acids: CASSESTGSGNTIYF. The entire variable domain, with the rest obtained from reference TRBV25-1 and TRBJ1-3, is as follows: EADIYQTPRYLVIGTGKKITLECSQTMGHDKMYWYQQDPGMELHLIHYSYGVNSTEKGDLSSESTVSRIRTEHFPLTLESARPSHTSQYLCASSESTGSGNTIYFGEGSWLTVV.

The rearrangement links TRBV11-2 to TRBJ1-2; D possibly corresponds to TRBD1 (6 bases). Per germline, CDR1 SGHAT and CDR2 FQNNGV. Deletions cut 8 bases from V and 4 bases from J, with 17 bases between. The CDR3 extends over 14 amino acids. The DNA for the CDR3 is TGTGCCAGCCGAAAACCAGGGGAGACCTATGGCTACACCTTC. This translates into CASRKPGETYGYTF.

This clone was counted a few times. CDR3 nucleotides: TGTGCCAGGGTGGGGGACAGGGGAGTGGGCGGCAATCAGCCCCAGCATTTT. Encoded protein: CARVGDRGVGGNQPQHF. This sequence joins TRBV19 and TRBJ1-5, with 10 positions matching TRBD1. Germline trimming cut 9 bases from V and 2 bases from J; bases unmatched to any gene: 13. CDR1 is LNHDA and CDR2 is SQIVND in the germline V gene (reference sequence). The CDR3 contains 17 residues.

The J gene is TRBJ2-1, the V gene TRBV6-6; TRBD2 aligns across 7 bases. CDR1 is MNHNY and CDR2 is SVGAGI in the germline V gene (reference sequence). The V segment lost 2 bases and the J segment 0 bases; nucleotides outside the gene matches: 4. CDR3 size: 16 residues. The CDR3 sequence is CASSYRGLDSYNEQFF. The CDR3 DNA reads TGTGCCAGCAGTTACCGAGGACTAGACTCCTACAATGAGCAGTTCTTC.

V usage is TRBV5-1 and J usage is TRBJ2-1; D might be TRBD1 (6 bases). Germline V gives CDR1 SGHRS, CDR2 YFSETQ. This CDR3 spans 16 amino acids. V lost 3 bases and J 3 bases, leaving 16 bases between the germline ends. This chain's CDR3 is CASSSGVGHHYNEQFF. The CDR3, as DNA: TGCGCCAGCAGCTCTGGAGTGGGACACCACTACAATGAGCAGTTCTTC. Filled out from reference TRBV5-1 and TRBJ2-1, the complete variable domain reads KAGVTQTPRYLIKTRGQQVTLSCSPISGHRSVSWYQQTPGQGLQFLFEYFSETQRNKGNFPGRFSGRQFSNSRSEMNVSTLELGDSALYLCASSSGVGHHYNEQFFGPGTRLTVL.

V usage is TRBV2 and J usage is TRBJ1-2; 9 bases fit TRBD1. This CDR3 is 14 amino acids long. Trimming removed 7 bases from V and 4 bases from J; junction bases left unmatched: 7. Germline CDR1 SNHLY, CDR2 FYNNEI. CDR3 residues: CASNKEDRGYGYTF. As DNA, the CDR3 is TGTGCCAGCAATAAGGAGGACAGGGGCTATGGCTACACCTTC.

The rearrangement uses TRBV2 and TRBJ2-1; the D gene is possibly TRBD1 (5 bases). CDR3 length equals 19 residues. Germline CDR1 reads SNHLY; CDR2 reads FYNNEI. The germline V and J ends were trimmed by 6 bases and 0 bases, with 24 bases remaining between them. The chain's CDR3 is CASRDGRGPTDFSYNEQFF. For the CDR3, the DNA is TGTGCCAGCAGAGACGGACGAGGCCCGACAGACTTCTCCTACAATGAGCAGTTCTTC.

The chain has TRBV7-9 and TRBJ2-4; TRBD1 is a possible D gene (6 bases). The germline gives CDR1 SEHNR, CDR2 FQNEAQ (reference sequence). V gave up 5 bases and J gave up 3 bases, with 11 bases separating them. This CDR3 spans 14 amino acids. As DNA, the CDR3 is TGTGCCAGCAGCCCCAGGGGATTCAAAAACATTCAGTACTTC. Its translation: CASSPRGFKNIQYF.

This chain joins TRBV11-3 and TRBJ2-5; 8 nucleotides align to TRBD2. Germline lookup yields CDR1 SGHNT and CDR2 YENEEA. The V and J ends lost 3 bases and 5 bases, in that order; junction bases with no gene match: 5. The CDR3 covers 14 residues. The CDR3 spells CASSFGGGRETQYF. The DNA for the CDR3 is TGTGCCAGCAGCTTCGGCGGGGGGCGGGAGACCCAGTACTTC.

The chain employs TRBV28 and TRBJ2-3; D gene unclear. Per germline, CDR1 MDHEN and CDR2 SYDVKM. CDR3 length: 16 amino acids. Trimming took 6 bases from V and 0 from J, leaving 16 bases between them. The CDR3 nucleotides are TGTGCCAGCAGCTCCCACGGAGAGACTAGCACAGATACGCAGTATTTT. Residues: CASSSHGETSTDTQYF.

The chain employs TRBV14 and TRBJ2-3; D possibly corresponds to TRBD2 (5 bases). The V gene lost 0 bases and the J gene lost 3 bases, with 10 bases spanning the gap. CDR3 size: 15 residues. Germline lookup yields CDR1 SGHDN and CDR2 FVKESK. CDR3 residues: CASSQDRLATDTQYF. The CDR3 bases are TGTGCCAGCAGCCAAGATAGGCTAGCAACAGATACGCAGTATTTT.

The genes are TRBV18 and TRBJ1-4; 7 bases are a match to TRBD1. Germline CDR1 reads KGHSH; CDR2 reads LQKENI. The CDR3 is 13 residues long. V trimming: 3 bases; J trimming: 7 bases; junction bases outside the gene matches: 2. CDR3 in amino acids: CASSPQGGEKLFF. CDR3 nucleotides: TGTGCCAGCTCACCGCAGGGGGGTGAAAAACTGTTTTTT.

The rearrangement uses TRBV5-5 and TRBJ2-5; 9 positions match TRBD2. Germline V gene sequence: CDR1 SGHKS, CDR2 YYEKEE (reference sequence). The CDR3 has 16 amino acids. After removal of 4 bases from V and 0 bases from J, the junction contained 7 bases not matched to a gene. The chain's CDR3 is CASSLLGTSNQETQYF. Here the CDR3 DNA reads TGTGCCAGCAGCCTACTGGGGACTAGCAACCAAGAGACCCAGTACTTC.

V and J are TRBV6-1 and TRBJ1-1; maybe TRBD1 (6 bases). In germline, CDR1 is MNHNS, CDR2 SASEGT. V was pared by 2 bases and J by 0 bases, with 16 bases between. The CDR3 is 17 residues long. This CDR3 reads CASSEFGRGYMNTEAFF. CDR3 bases: TGTGCCAGCAGTGAATTCGGCAGGGGTTACATGAACACTGAAGCTTTCTTT.